This T cell receptor beta chain was sequenced in a study of blood T cell repertoires in COVID-19. Study summary: COVID-19 samples collected from the United States, Italy and Spain covered acute and convalescent phases.

This table comes from immunoSEQ multiplex PCR, and its TCRdb copy is limited to in-frame clones, with some not included. The sample records around 250,000 clones, around 90% being singletons. Input material: PBMCs or T cells enriched from blood (not recorded which). The sequence derives from a human donor in a cohort exposed to, infected with or recovered from COVID-19 (not recorded which). The donor label of this sample is uncertain.

The CDR3 DNA is TGTGCCAGCAGTGAACCCAGGGACACTGAAGCTTTCTTT. Translating gives CASSEPRDTEAFF. The J gene is TRBJ1-1, the V gene TRBV2; D possibly corresponds to TRBD1 (5 bases). The V end lost 2 bases, the J end lost 3 bases, and 7 bases lay between the germline ends. The CDR3 has 13 residues. The germline V gene has CDR1 SNHLY and CDR2 FYNNEI.